Below are 7 T cell receptor beta chains sequenced from a single sample in a study of cytomegalovirus exposure and HLA in healthy donors (dated by TCRdb to between 2016 and 2019). The receptor library was made with the immunoSEQ multiplex PCR assay. A mixture of 60 forward primers for TCR Vbeta segments and 13 reverse primers for TCR Jbeta segments was used in the multiplex PCR. TCRdb holds this immuneACCESS table with in-frame rearrangements only. Some clones are missing; in checked studies, unresolved V genes explain under half, and the rest has no known cause. The sample contains some 110,000 clones, approximately 70% of them found a single time. The ten most abundant clones make up approximately 0.9% of the sample. The sequenced sample was PBMCs. The receptor set was obtained from a young woman in good health and CMV-seronegative.

The chain couples TRBV7-8 to TRBJ1-2; D gene uncertain. The germline V gene has CDR1 SGHVS and CDR2 FQNEAQ. V lost 1 base, J lost 14 bases, and 14 bases lay in between. The CDR3 length is 12 residues. The DNA of the CDR3 is TGTGCCAGCAGCTTAGACAGCTCGAAGGTTACCTTC. This codes for CASSLDSSKVTF.

This chain joins TRBV28 and TRBJ1-2; D is ambiguous. Germline CDR1 reads MDHEN; CDR2 reads SYDVKM. The V gene lost 5 bases and the J gene lost 1 base, with 11 bases spanning the gap. CDR3 length: 14 amino acids. CDR3 sequence: CASSLPTINYGYTF. The DNA for the CDR3 is TGTGCCAGCAGTCTACCCACGATTAACTATGGCTACACCTTC.

This clone was found a few times. The V gene is TRBV30, the J gene TRBJ1-4, with 10 bases aligning to TRBD1. CDR1 and CDR2 from the germline V gene are GTSNPN and SVGIG (reference sequence). The CDR3 covers 14 residues. Germline trimming cut 2 bases from V and 8 bases from J; bases unmatched to any gene: 5. This CDR3 is CAWSPGQGGEKLFF. Here the CDR3 DNA reads TGTGCCTGGAGTCCCGGACAGGGGGGGGAAAAACTGTTTTTT.

This rearrangement joins TRBV7-9 to TRBJ2-7; possible D gene TRBD1, 6 bases. Germline assignment: CDR1 SEHNR and CDR2 FQNEAQ (reference sequence). The ends were cut back, 4 bases at V and 1 base at J, with 8 bases in the middle. The CDR3 has 13 residues. The CDR3 DNA follows: TGTGCCAGCAGCTCCACAGGGTCCTACGAGCAGTACTTC. Amino acid sequence: CASSSTGSYEQYF.

The gene calls are TRBV5-1 and TRBJ2-7; D not certain. The CDR3 totals 15 residues. Trimming pared 2 bases from V and 0 bases from J, leaving 12 bases between. Per the germline V gene, CDR1 is SGHRS and CDR2 is YFSETQ. CDR3 DNA: TGCGCCAGCAGCTTTACCGGGTCGAGCTCCTACGAGCAGTACTTC. It encodes CASSFTGSSSYEQYF. Filled out from reference TRBV5-1 and TRBJ2-7, the complete variable domain reads KAGVTQTPRYLIKTRGQQVTLSCSPISGHRSVSWYQQTPGQGLQFLFEYFSETQRNKGNFPGRFSGRQFSNSRSEMNVSTLELGDSALYLCASSFTGSSSYEQYFGPGTRLTVT.

The CDR3: CASRRAGSGNTIYF. CDR3 coding DNA: TGTGCCAGTCGAAGAGCAGGGTCTGGAAACACCATATATTTT. The V call is TRBV5-6, the J call TRBJ1-3, with a possible D match to TRBD1 (5 bases). The CDR3 spans 14 residues. Germline V lookup: CDR1 SGHDT, CDR2 YYEEEE. V gave up 8 bases and J gave up 1 base, with 13 bases separating them. The complete variable domain, with remaining parts taken from reference TRBV5-6 and TRBJ1-3, reads DAGVTQSPTHLIKTRGQQVTLRCSPKSGHDTVSWYQQALGQGPQFIFQYYEEEERQRGNFPDRFSGHQFPNYSSELNVNALLLGDSALYLCASRRAGSGNTIYFGEGSWLTVV.

This rearrangement joins TRBV29-1 to TRBJ2-3; possible D gene TRBD1, 6 bases. This CDR3 has 15 amino acids. Trimming cost V 6 bases and J 1 base, with 17 bases left between them. Germline loops: CDR1 SQVTM, CDR2 ANQGSEA. CDR3 protein: CSVDAPTGGTDTQYF. The CDR3 DNA sequence: TGCAGCGTCGACGCACCGACAGGAGGCACAGATACGCAGTATTTT.